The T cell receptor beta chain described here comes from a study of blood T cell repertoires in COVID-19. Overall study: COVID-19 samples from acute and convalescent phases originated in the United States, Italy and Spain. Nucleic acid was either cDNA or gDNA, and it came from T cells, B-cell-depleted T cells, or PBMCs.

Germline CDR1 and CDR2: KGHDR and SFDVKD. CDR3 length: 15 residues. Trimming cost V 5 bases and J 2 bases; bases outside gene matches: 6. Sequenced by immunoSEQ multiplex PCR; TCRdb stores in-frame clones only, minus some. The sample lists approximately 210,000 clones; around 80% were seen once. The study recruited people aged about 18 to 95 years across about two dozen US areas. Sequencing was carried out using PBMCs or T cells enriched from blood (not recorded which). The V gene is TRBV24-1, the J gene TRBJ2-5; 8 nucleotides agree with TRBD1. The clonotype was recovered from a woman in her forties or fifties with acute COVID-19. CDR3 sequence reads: CATSGQTGDQETQYF. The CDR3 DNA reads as TGTGCCACCAGTGGTCAGACAGGGGATCAAGAGACCCAGTACTTC.